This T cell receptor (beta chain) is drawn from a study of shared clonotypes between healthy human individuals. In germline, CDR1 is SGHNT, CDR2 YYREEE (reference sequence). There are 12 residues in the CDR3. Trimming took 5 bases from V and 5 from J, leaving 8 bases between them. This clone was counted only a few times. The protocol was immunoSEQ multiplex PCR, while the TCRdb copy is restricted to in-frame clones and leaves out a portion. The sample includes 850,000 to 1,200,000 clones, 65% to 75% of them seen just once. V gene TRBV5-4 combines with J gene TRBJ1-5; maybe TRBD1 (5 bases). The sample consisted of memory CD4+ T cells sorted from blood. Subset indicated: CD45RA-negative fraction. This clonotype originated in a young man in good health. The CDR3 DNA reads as TGTGCCAGCAGTGAAGGGGATCAGCCCCAGCATTTT. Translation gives CASSEGDQPQHF.